The rows below give T cell receptor beta chains drawn from one sample of a study of identical twins. In TCRdb, the 5' RACE reads were re-called with MiXCR into one record per CDR3 protein. Of fewer than 500,000 distinct CDR3 sequences in the sample, roughly 24% are singletons; the top ten hold roughly 3%. The sample was also reused in another study, on T cells expressing NK-cell markers.

Sequencing input: CD4+ T cells sorted from blood. The origin of the receptors is a woman aged 18-35 years in good health. Both conserved end residues are part of each CDR3. Fields, in order: clone size, V gene, D gene, J gene, CDR3 DNA, CDR3 protein. A D gene is named only where the DNA matches it firmly. Part of the rows lack a size; the others show once, few, many or a class for expanded clones.

>.|TRBV3-1|TRBD2|TRBJ2-7
TGTGCCAGCAGCCAAGGACTAGCGGTCTCCTACGAGCAGTACTTC
CASSQGLAVSYEQYF
>many|TRBV5-1|.|TRBJ1-1
TGCGCCAGCAGCGTCCATAGTGAAGGCTCTGAAGCTTTCTTT
CASSVHSEGSEAFF
>few|TRBV4-1|.|TRBJ1-2
TGCGCCAGCAGCCAAGAGGAGGGATGGTATGGCTACACCTTC
CASSQEEGWYGYTF
>.|TRBV7-2|TRBD2|TRBJ2-5
TGTGCCAGCAGCTTAGGAGCGGGAGCTGAGACCCAGTACTTC
CASSLGAGAETQYF
>few|TRBV6-5|.|TRBJ1-1
TGTGCCAGCAGTTACTCTAGGAGTAACACTGAAGCTTTCTTT
CASSYSRSNTEAFF
>few|TRBV20-1|.|TRBJ2-3
TGCAGTGCTTCACTAGCAGCACTCACAGATACGCAGTATTTT
CSASLAALTDTQYF
>.|TRBV5-1|.|TRBJ2-1
TGCGCCAGCAGCTTGGGAGACTCCGTCGATGAGCAGTTCTTC
CASSLGDSVDEQFF
>few|TRBV20-1|TRBD2|TRBJ2-1
TGCAGTGCTAAAAGGCCGGGACTAGCGGACAACAATGAGCAGTTCTTC
CSAKRPGLADNNEQFF
>many|TRBV20-1|.|TRBJ1-1
TGCAGTGCTAGGGGCCAGATGAACACTGAAGCTTTCTTT
CSARGQMNTEAFF
>.|TRBV12-3/TRBV12-4|.|TRBJ2-2
TGTGCCAGCAGTCGCCGTTACAGCGGCACCGGGGAGCTGTTTTTT
CASSRRYSGTGELFF
>few|TRBV7-6|.|TRBJ2-2
TGTGCCAGCAGCTTAATGGCGCAGGGGCTGGCGTATTCCGGGGAGCTGTTTTTT
CASSLMAQGLAYSGELFF
>.|TRBV20-1|.|TRBJ2-7
TGCAGTGCCCAGAGTGGGGGACCCTACGAGCAGTACTTC
CSAQSGGPYEQYF
>few|TRBV12-3/TRBV12-4|.|TRBJ1-3
TGTGCCAGCAGTTTAGCCCGACACACCATATATTTT
CASSLARHTIYF
>.|TRBV19|TRBD2|TRBJ2-1
TGTGCCAGTAGTCTCCGGACTAGCGGGAGGTTTGGTGAGCAGTTCTTC
CASSLRTSGRFGEQFF
>few|TRBV10-3|.|TRBJ1-1
TGTGCCATCAGTGCTCAAGGTCTTGAAGCTTTCTTT
CAISAQGLEAFF
>.|TRBV20-1|.|TRBJ2-1
TGCAGTGCTAGATCACCTAGCTATAGCTCCTACAATGAGCAGTTCTTC
CSARSPSYSSYNEQFF
>many|TRBV29-1|.|TRBJ2-3
TGCAGCGTTCGAAACTCACCGGCCACAGATACGCAGTATTTT
CSVRNSPATDTQYF
>few|TRBV6-5|.|TRBJ1-6
TGTGCCAGCAGCATCGAGAAACGTCGATCACCCCTCCACTTT
CASSIEKRRSPLHF
>many|TRBV3-1|.|TRBJ2-7
TGTGCCAGCAGCCATAGAGCCTACGAGCAGTACTTC
CASSHRAYEQYF
>.|TRBV5-1|.|TRBJ2-5
TGCGCCAGCAGCCTGGTTTCCCTGGGGGAGACCCAGTACTTC
CASSLVSLGETQYF
>few|TRBV7-8|.|TRBJ2-1
TGTGCCAGCAGCTTAACCATAGCGGAGCCCTGGGATGAGCAGTTCTTC
CASSLTIAEPWDEQFF
>few|TRBV20-1|.|TRBJ2-3
TGCAGTGCCTTAACGGGGTTCAGCACAGATACGCAGTATTTT
CSALTGFSTDTQYF
>.|TRBV5-1|.|TRBJ1-4
TGCGCCAGCAGCACTAACCACGAAAAACTGTTTTTT
CASSTNHEKLFF
>.|TRBV29-1|.|TRBJ2-1
TGCAGCGTTCGGTCTTCCAGGGGCATGGGCAATGAGCAGTTCTTC
CSVRSSRGMGNEQFF
>few|TRBV11-2|.|TRBJ2-3
TGTGCCAGCAGCTTAGTATTAGCAGATACGCAGTATTTT
CASSLVLADTQYF
>few|TRBV12-3/TRBV12-4|TRBD2|TRBJ2-1
TGTGCCAGCAGCAAGAGCGGGGGGGTGTCTTATGAGCAGTTCTTC
CASSKSGGVSYEQFF
>.|TRBV9|.|TRBJ2-5
TGTGCCAGCAGCGTAGCGGCAGGGGCTAAAGAGACCCAGTACTTC
CASSVAAGAKETQYF
>.|TRBV5-6|.|TRBJ1-2
TGTGCCAGCAGCTTCCCCAGGGTGTACTATGGCTACACCTTC
CASSFPRVYYGYTF
>.|TRBV7-8|.|TRBJ1-1
TGTGCCAGCAGCTTAGGGGCTACCCAAGCTTTCTTT
CASSLGATQAFF
>many|TRBV12-3/TRBV12-4|TRBD1|TRBJ2-1
TGTGCCAGCAGTGGATCCCCGGGACAGGGGTACAATGAGCAGTTCTTC
CASSGSPGQGYNEQFF
>.|TRBV12-3/TRBV12-4|.|TRBJ1-5
TGTGCCAGCAGTTTAGGGTCAGGGCGGAATCAGCCCCAGCATTTT
CASSLGSGRNQPQHF
>few|TRBV20-1|TRBD2|TRBJ2-1
TGCAGTGCTAGACCGGGGGGGCGCTTTAATGAGCAGTTCTTC
CSARPGGRFNEQFF